Included here is one T cell receptor beta chain sequence, with context. Its target antigen remains unknown. Per-nucleotide qualities are absent, and no much larger clonotype sits a single base away. The donors were healthy, HIV-negative adults who had no recently reported acute infections or vaccinations. Every donor was a Caucasian adult living in Nashville, Tennessee, USA. CD4+ T cells were enriched through magnetic negative selection, after which naive cells were positively selected on CD45RA and the remaining negative fraction served as the memory subset. Blood was obtained by leukapheresis, after which PBMCs were separated by Ficoll-Histopaque density gradient centrifugation and cryopreserved in liquid nitrogen vapor phase. Analytical flow cytometry was used to check the purity and quantity of every magnetically sorted T cell population. From each sorted fraction, genomic DNA was isolated and quantified by UV absorbance on a Nanodrop 2000c.

TCR CDR3 regions were amplified from genomic DNA by multiplex PCR using the deep immunoSEQ assay. Extracted genomic DNA from each cell subset was spread evenly across all wells of several immunoSEQ 96-well plates, with each plate serving as a replicate. For sorted subsets, roughly 190 ng of genomic DNA, equivalent to about 30,000 T cell genomes, went into each replicate PCR. Purified libraries were quantified with a Qubit 3.0 fluorometer, sized on a Bioanalyzer 2100, and re-quantified with the KAPA Library Quantification kit. Every immunoSEQ 96-well plate was sequenced on a dedicated single-read 150-cycle Illumina NextSeq 550 flow cell. In the authors' own workflow: Because the immunoSEQ output included only junctional sequences and no quality scores, the filtering could not be the same as the filtering used for full-length reads. To assign V/J genes and CDR3, sequences were annotated against IMGT germline references using PyIR, a Python wrapper for IgBLAST v1.9. Reads were removed for weak V/J assignments (E-value above 1e-6), missing CDR3, stop codons, out-of-frame junctions, or ambiguous translated residues. V3J clonotypes were defined by identical inferred V gene, J gene, and CDR3 amino acid sequence. To compute the percentage overlap between repertoires, the number of shared unique clonotypes was divided by the size of the smaller repertoire. Repertoire richness was assessed with RTK rarefaction, the Chao1 estimator, and Recon v2.1 estimates of unobserved clonotypes. Generation probabilities for all TCRbeta clonotypes obtained by the gDNA method from a few donors were computed using OLGA. Imported from immuneACCESS, the table was reduced by TCRdb to in-frame sequences with V and J called. These copies leave out some clones; in studies compared against another copy, an unresolved V gene accounts for under half, and the cause of the remainder is not known. V and J calls and clone size follow that table, whereas D and trimming were derived from the DNA. The sample includes some 1.5 million clones, with approximately 98% observed a single time. Roughly 0.45% of the sample is taken by the ten largest.

These data are taken from a study of shared clonotypes between healthy human individuals (dated by TCRdb to 2018 to 2021). For the study in its entirety: Three men and a couple of women, aged 18 to 49 years, made up the cohort. Per donor, three plates each were used for CD4 naive and CD4 memory, two for CD8 naive, and one for CD8 memory. Between about 0.94 and 8.9 billion PBMCs per donor were obtained by leukapheresis. Libraries were prepared and TCR repertoires were sequenced by different laboratories using diverse techniques, in order to increase sequencing depth and limit assay-specific biases. To estimate repertoire size and how much clonotype sharing occurs between individuals, the study deeply sequenced the blood TCR repertoires of about five healthy adults.

Points the paper makes about the study in general: Pairwise subsampling led to the expectation that sequencing depth would affect the degree of clonotype sharing among donors. Incomplete sequencing was indicated by rarefaction of sorted-subset datasets, despite the large sequencing depth. Sampling was restricted to blood, and TCR repertoires in tissue are likely to differ from TCR repertoires in blood. The small number of donors limited the genetic and exposure-history diversity represented. About 5% of naive CD4, roughly 3.6% of naive CD8, around 2.3% of memory CD4, and 0.35% to 0.4% of memory CD8 clonotypes were shared across a handful of donors. Larger estimated clonotype richness was generally found for naive subsets than for memory subsets. Clonotypes shared by all four sorted-subset donors showed higher generation probabilities than non-shared clonotypes.

This clonotype was obtained from a young man in good health. The material sequenced was naive CD4+ T cells sorted from blood. In the paper's terms, the cell subset or site label means: CD45RA+ positively selected.

The CDR3 protein sequence reads: CASRGRGQPQHF. The DNA sequence is TGTGCCAGCAGAGGCAGGGGTCAGCCCCAGCATTTT. Recombination connected TRBV2 to TRBJ1-5, and the D gene may be TRBD1, 6 bases matching. The germline V gene yields SNHLY for CDR1 and FYNNEI for CDR2. The CDR3 numbers 12 residues from cysteine through phenylalanine. Only the CDR3 portion is preserved as DNA: 36 bases, with reading frame beginning at the first base. The junction carries 9 bases between V and J, which are trimmed by 6 bases and 6 bases respectively.